The sequence of this TCR beta chain was determined in a study of blood T cell repertoires in COVID-19. Data came from immunoSEQ multiplex PCR; TCRdb stores just in-frame clones and leaves some out. The sample includes more than 150,000 clones, around 87% of them seen just once. This CDR3 comprises 16 residues. Enrolment of Seattle patients took place during active infection, and they were followed longitudinally. This clone came up once. The sequence came from a man in his sixties with COVID-19, enrolled during active disease. Sequenced: peripheral blood. V gene TRBV21-1 combines with J gene TRBJ2-7; the table's D call of TRBD2 was not tested on the DNA. TRBV21-1 counts as a pseudogene. This chain's CDR3 is CASSRAPGLLTYEQYF. CDR3 DNA: TGTGCCAGCAGCAGAGCTCCGGGACTACTAACTTACGAGCAGTACTTC.